Listed below are T cell receptor beta chains from one sample, sequenced in a study of PD-1 blockade in classical Hodgkin lymphoma. Repertoires were generated with immunoSEQ multiplex PCR, while TCRdb's copy carries only in-frame clones and drops some. Of about 46,000 clones detected, around 76% appear once; the ten largest clones hold roughly 12%. The material sequenced was peripheral blood mononuclear cells (PBMCs), taken before the fourth cycle of nivolumab. The receptors were sampled from a human donor with classical Hodgkin lymphoma. Each CDR3 is given with its conserved first and last residue. Each record gives: J gene, clone size, D gene, V gene, CDR3 DNA, CDR3 protein. A D gene is named only where the DNA matches it firmly. Clone size is not always given. Where it is, it says once, few, many or a class for expanded clones.

TRBJ2-1 . . TRBV11-2 TGTGCCAGCAGCTTAATTACAGGCTCCTACAATGAGCAGTTCTTC CASSLITGSYNEQFF
TRBJ2-7 . . TRBV29-1 TGCAGCGTTGAAACGGGAGAGGGGTACGAGCAGTACTTC CSVETGEGYEQYF
TRBJ2-7 . . TRBV2 TGTGCCAGTGCCGGGACTTCTTTGGGGGAGCAGTACTTC CASAGTSLGEQYF
TRBJ1-6 . TRBD1 TRBV7-9 TGTGCCAGCAGCTCGCTGGCACAGGGGGGAGTTGACTCACCCCTCCACTTT CASSSLAQGGVDSPLHF
TRBJ2-1 . . TRBV11-2 TGTGCCAGCAGCTGGGTCCCCAATGAGCAGTTCTTC CASSWVPNEQFF
TRBJ2-3 . . TRBV5-6 TGTGCCAGCAGCATTGGTGGGGCGGGCACAGATACGCAGTATTTT CASSIGGAGTDTQYF
TRBJ2-1 medium-sized . TRBV4-2 TGTGCCAGCACCGAACCGGGACTTAGGCGCAATGAGCAGTTCTTC CASTEPGLRRNEQFF
TRBJ2-1 . TRBD2 TRBV7-8 TGTGCCAGCAGCTTAGTAAGACTAGCGGGAGTCATCTCCTACAATGAGCAGTTCTTC CASSLVRLAGVISYNEQFF
TRBJ2-7 . . TRBV11-2 TGTGCCAGCAGCTCCTCCCCGAACCACAGGGCACGTAGGGCCGAGCAGTACTTC CASSSSPNHRARRAEQYF
TRBJ1-2 . . TRBV2 TGTGCCAGCAGCAGGGAATCCGGTAACTATGGCTACACCTTC CASSRESGNYGYTF
TRBJ2-7 . . TRBV28 TGTGCCAGCAGTTTGAGGGGGAGATACGAGCAGTACTTC CASSLRGRYEQYF
TRBJ1-1 . . TRBV5-1 TGCGCCAGCAGCTTGAGGGCAGGAGCAGAAGCTTTCTTT CASSLRAGAEAFF
TRBJ2-2 . . TRBV7-6 TGTGCCAGCAGCTTAGTTGGGCACAGCGGGACAGATACCGGGGAGCTGTTTTTT CASSLVGHSGTDTGELFF
TRBJ1-2 . . TRBV6-5 TGTGCCACCGAAAACCCAGACAGACGGGGCTACACCTTC CATENPDRRGYTF
TRBJ2-1 . . TRBV9 TGTGCCAGCAGTCCCCGGGCAACTTCCCGCGGGGAGAATGAGCAGTTCTTC CASSPRATSRGENEQFF
TRBJ2-5 . TRBD2 TRBV9 TGTGCCAGCAGCCCCTCAGGAGGCGGGAGCTTTAACAGGGAGACCCAGTACTTC CASSPSGGGSFNRETQYF
TRBJ2-1 . . TRBV28 TGTGCCAGCAGTTTATTGGGCTCCTACAATGAGCAGTTCTTC CASSLLGSYNEQFF
TRBJ1-2 . . TRBV5-1 TGCGCCAGCAGCTTGAAACAGCAGTATGGCTACACCTTC CASSLKQQYGYTF
TRBJ2-7 . . TRBV30 TGTGCCTGGAGTGTCGGACATCTCTACGAGCAGTACTTC CAWSVGHLYEQYF
TRBJ2-5 once TRBD1 TRBV2 TGTGCCAGCAGCGGGACAGGGGGCGAATCCCAAGAGACCCAGTACTTC CASSGTGGESQETQYF
TRBJ2-7 few . TRBV5-1 TGCGCCAGCAGCTTGGGGGGGATAGGTAGCGAGCAGTACTTC CASSLGGIGSEQYF
TRBJ2-7 few . TRBV11-3 TGTGCCAGCACCTACGCGGGGAAATTTGACGAGCAGTACTTC CASTYAGKFDEQYF
TRBJ2-2 . TRBD1 TRBV9 TGTGCCAGCAGCGGGGACAGGGCGGGGACCGGGGAGCTGTTTTTT CASSGDRAGTGELFF
TRBJ2-4 . . TRBV19 TGTGCCAGTAACGCTCCTACGGTGAACATTCAGTACTTC CASNAPTVNIQYF
TRBJ2-1 . . TRBV5-1 TGCGCCAGCAGCCGAACCGTGGCGGGGTTCAATGAGCAGTTCTTC CASSRTVAGFNEQFF
TRBJ1-2 . TRBD1 TRBV15 TGTGCCACCAGCCTAGACAGGGCCGCTTATGGCTACACCTTC CATSLDRAAYGYTF
TRBJ1-4 . . TRBV16 TGTGCCAGCAGCCCAATCGCGGGACAAGAAGAAAAACTGTTTTTT CASSPIAGQEEKLFF
TRBJ2-7 . . TRBV5-1 TGCGCCAGCAGCTGGGGGACGGTGAGCTCCTACGAGCAGTACTTC CASSWGTVSSYEQYF
TRBJ2-5 . . TRBV7-7 TGTGCTAGCAGCCAGCAATATTTGGAGACCCAGTACTTC CASSQQYLETQYF
TRBJ2-3 . . TRBV11-3 TGTGCCAGCAGCTTAATCGGAGGGGATCTTTATACGCAGTATTTT CASSLIGGDLYTQYF
TRBJ1-1 . . TRBV6-5 TGTGCCAGCAGCGAAAGCACTGAAGCTTTCTTT CASSESTEAFF
TRBJ2-1 . . TRBV19 TGTGCCAGTAGAGAACAGCTGAGCAATGAGCAGTTCTTC CASREQLSNEQFF
TRBJ1-6 . . TRBV2 TGTGCCAGCAGGGACCCATGGGGCCTCTATTCACCCCTCCACTTT CASRDPWGLYSPLHF
TRBJ2-1 . . TRBV10-1 TGCGCCAGCTCCATGACAGTACCCTACAATGAGCAGTTCTTC CASSMTVPYNEQFF
TRBJ1-4 . TRBD1 TRBV27 TGTGCCAGCAGTTTATTGGCTACAGGGGGCGCTCCTAGGAAACTGTTTTTT CASSLLATGGAPRKLFF
TRBJ1-4 . . TRBV6-6 TGTGCCACGGGAGACGGTGCAACTAATGAAAAACTGTTTTTT CATGDGATNEKLFF
TRBJ2-2 . . TRBV5-6 TGTGCCAGCAGCCTTGGGACATCACCTTTGGGCACCGGGGAGCTGTTTTTT CASSLGTSPLGTGELFF
TRBJ2-5 . . TRBV11-2 TGTGCCAGCAGCTTAGCGTCGGGGTCCCAAGAGACCCAGTACTTC CASSLASGSQETQYF
TRBJ2-6 . . TRBV28 TGTGCCAGCAGCACACACTCTGGGGCCAACGTCCTGACTTTC CASSTHSGANVLTF